The clone carrying this T cell receptor (beta chain) was seen at least ten times. The data are from a study of blood T cell repertoires in COVID-19. Whole-study context: Samples of COVID-19 (acute and convalescent) were obtained from the United States, Italy and Spain. T cells, B-cell-depleted T cells, or PBMCs provided the cDNA or gDNA that served as material.

As handled by the study authors: How many nucleated cells were present was estimated from reference gene primer amplification. This table comes from immunoSEQ multiplex PCR, and its TCRdb copy is limited to in-frame clones, with some not included. V, J and clone size derive from that table, while D and trimming were established from the DNA sequence. The sample has 150,000 or so clones; about 72% are singletons. There are 11 residues in the CDR3. Germline CDR1 and CDR2: MNHNY and SVGAGI (reference sequence). The ends were cut back, 9 bases at V and 6 bases at J, with 11 bases in the middle. The rearrangement links TRBV6-6 to TRBJ1-2; a possible D gene is TRBD1 (6 bases). This TCR came from a woman between 65 and 79 years old with acute or convalescent COVID-19. Sequencing input: peripheral blood. The CDR3 spells CASTQGNGYTF. The CDR3 nucleotides are TGTGCCAGTACGCAGGGGAATGGCTACACCTTC.